This TCR beta chain was found in a study of blood T cell repertoires in COVID-19. As for the study in general: From the United States, Italy and Spain came samples of acute and convalescent COVID-19. Sources were T cells, B-cell-depleted T cells, or PBMCs; the material itself was cDNA or gDNA.

Original processing notes: Estimates of nucleated cell counts were drawn from the amplification of reference gene primers. Some clones are missing from TCRdb's copy, which holds only in-frame ones; the method was immunoSEQ multiplex PCR. That table furnishes V, J and clone size, whereas the DNA furnished D and trimming. Among under 500,000 clones, around 89% were seen once, and the ten largest hold 4.3%. Deletions cut 3 bases from V and 0 bases from J, with 6 bases between. This CDR3 region has 13 residues. This receptor was obtained from a woman under 40 with acute or convalescent COVID-19. Sequences were obtained from peripheral blood. The chain uses TRBV12-3 or TRBV12-4 and TRBJ2-7; D is ambiguous. The DNA for the CDR3 is TGTGCCAGCAGTTTGGGCACCTCCTACGAGCAGTACTTC. It yields the protein CASSLGTSYEQYF.